This entry describes one T cell receptor beta chain. Its specificity is not known. Naive CD8 cells lacked CD45RO, underwent positive selection for CCR7 and left out terminally differentiated effector memory CD45RA+ cells. Caucasian adults residing in Nashville, Tennessee made up all the donors. Some clones are missing from TCRdb's copy, which holds only in-frame ones; the method was immunoSEQ multiplex PCR. The sample contains about 2,100,000 clones, 85% to 95% of which appear only once. The CDR3 length is 14 residues. J lost 2 bases, V lost 5 bases, and 6 bases had no gene match. Germline CDR1 reads ENHRY; CDR2 reads SYGVKD. This sample is part of a study of shared clonotypes between healthy human individuals. Study-level results: A generally larger estimated richness was seen in naive subsets than in memory subsets. It was the non-shared clonotypes that had lower generation probabilities than clonotypes shared by all four donors. Across a handful of donors, naive CD4 shared 5% to 6.5%, naive CD8 less than 4%, memory CD4 about 2.5%, memory CD8 over 0.3%.

Material: naive CD8+ T cells from PBMCs. V and J are TRBV10-3 and TRBJ2-7; TRBD2 matches 7 bases. This sequence was found in a man between 18 and 35 years old in good health. Some clones in this sample may be carry-over from other donors' samples. The CDR3 loop is CAISLAGRAYEQYF. In DNA, the CDR3 is TGTGCCATCAGTTTAGCGGGCCGAGCCTACGAGCAGTACTTC.